This T cell receptor (beta chain) was recovered during a study of cytomegalovirus exposure and HLA in healthy donors. The study ran its PCR with 60 Vbeta and 13 Jbeta primers. The table came from immunoSEQ multiplex PCR; TCRdb's copy has only in-frame clones and leaves some out. The sample lists approximately 210,000 clones, about three quarters seen once, with about 2% in the top ten. The CDR3 runs 14 residues. V lost 0 bases and J lost 5, with 11 bases in between. The germline CDR1 and CDR2 sequences are SGDLS and YYNGEE. This chain uses TRBV9 with TRBJ2-5; possible D gene TRBD2, 7 bases. The sequencing input was PBMCs. The clonotype comes from a male donor in good health and CMV-seronegative. CDR3 DNA sequence: TGTGCCAGCAGCGTAGAGGGGGGGTTCGAGACCCAGTACTTC. It encodes CASSVEGGFETQYF. The full variable domain, rest sourced from reference TRBV9 and TRBJ2-5, is DSGVTQTPKHLITATGQRVTLRCSPRSGDLSVYWYQQSLDQGLQFLIQYYNGEERAKGNILERFSAQQFPDLHSELNLSSLELGDSALYFCASSVEGGFETQYFGPGTRLLVL.